The 24 T cell receptor beta chains below all came from one sample that was sequenced in a study of T cells in Graves' hyperthyroidism and ophthalmopathy. RNA transcripts yielded amplified TCR beta CDR3 regions. HTBI primers drove first-round RT-PCR of the TCR CDR3. TCRdb reanalysed the multiplex PCR reads using MiXCR and keeps one entry per CDR3 protein. The sample consists of 400,000 or so distinct CDR3 sequences, approximately 14% of them appearing once. Sequencing input: blood. Source of these receptors: an older woman with Graves' ophthalmopathy.

This clonotype was seen many times. This sequence joins TRBV3-1 and TRBJ1-5, with TRBD1 identical over 7 bases. This CDR3 region has 15 residues. V gave up 5 bases and J gave up 0 bases; unmatched junction bases: 4. CDR1 and CDR2 (germline): LGHDT, YNNKEL (reference sequence). The CDR3: CASSNRGGSNQPQHF. In DNA form, the CDR3 reads TGTGCCAGCAGCAACAGGGGAGGTAGCAATCAGCCCCAGCATTTT. Full variable domain (missing parts from reference TRBV3-1 and TRBJ1-5): DTAVSQTPKYLVTQMGNDKSIKCEQNLGHDTMYWYKQDSKKFLKIMFSYNNKELIINETVPNRFSPKSPDKAHLNLHINSLELGDSAVYFCASSNRGGSNQPQHFGDGTRLSIL.

V gene TRBV6-1 combines with J gene TRBJ1-4; TRBD1 matches 8 bases. The CDR3 has 15 residues. The germline V gene encodes CDR1 MNHNS and CDR2 SASEGT. V dropped 5 bases and J dropped 8; count of bases not matched to a gene: 10. The CDR3 region is CASSYFGQGGEKLFF. The DNA for the CDR3 is TGTGCCAGCAGTTATTTTGGACAGGGCGGAGAAAAACTGTTTTTT.

Comments on this clonotype: A much larger clone lies a single base off, so this may be a read error. Lacking the conserved final phenylalanine or tryptophan, this CDR3 likely reflects a read error. This chain uses TRBV27 with TRBJ2-1; TRBD1 agrees at 9 bases. This CDR3 has 16 amino acids. The germline CDR1 and CDR2 sequences are MNHEY and SMNVEV (reference sequence). V shed 6 bases, J shed 6 bases, and the junction held 12 bases outside the gene matches. Here the CDR3 DNA reads TGTGCCAGCAGCTCCACCCCGGGACAGGGACGCAATGAGCAGTTCCTC. Its protein product is CASSSTPGQGRNEQFL.

This clonotype was recorded at least ten times. The chain uses TRBV7-9 and TRBJ2-5, with D possibly being TRBD2 (5 bases). The CDR3 sequence is 14 residues long. V was trimmed by 0 bases and J by 1 base, leaving 6 bases between them. Per the germline V gene, CDR1 is SEHNR and CDR2 is FQNEAQ (reference sequence). The CDR3 coding sequence is TGTGCCAGCAGCTTAGCTAGCGCCCAAGAGACCCAGTACTTC. Protein product: CASSLASAQETQYF. Variable domain in full (rest from reference TRBV7-9 and TRBJ2-5): DTGVSQNPRHKITKRGQNVTFRCDPISEHNRLYWYRQTLGQGPEFLTYFQNEAQLEKSRLLSDRFSAERPKGSFSTLEIQRTEQGDSAMYLCASSLASAQETQYFGPGTRLLVL.

This clonotype was seen many times. The chain employs TRBV28 and TRBJ2-7, with D hard to call. From germline, CDR1 is MDHEN and CDR2 SYDVKM. The CDR3 totals 15 residues. V lost 7 bases, J lost 1 base, and 17 bases lay in between. CDR3 residues: CASIHGRDVSYEQYF. The CDR3 DNA is TGTGCCAGCATCCATGGTCGCGACGTATCCTACGAGCAGTACTTC.

The chain couples TRBV24-1 to TRBJ2-1, with 10 positions matching TRBD2. Germline V lookup: CDR1 KGHDR, CDR2 SFDVKD. Trimming took 7 bases from V and 2 from J; bases not matched to a gene: 4. This CDR3 contains 15 residues. CDR3 residues: CATSLSGRTYNEQFF. The CDR3 DNA reads TGTGCCACCAGCCTTAGCGGGAGGACCTACAATGAGCAGTTCTTC.

This clonotype came up many times. V gene TRBV20-1 combines with J gene TRBJ2-3; 14 bases map to TRBD2. The CDR3 contains 18 residues. With V trimmed by 6 bases and J by 0 bases, 11 bases remained unmatched. CDR1 and CDR2 (germline): DFQATT, SNEGSKA (reference sequence). Here the CDR3 reads CSAKAGLAGASSTDTQYF. In DNA, the CDR3 is TGCAGTGCCAAGGCGGGACTAGCGGGAGCTTCGAGCACAGATACGCAGTATTTT.

This clonotype was picked up many times. This chain links TRBV24-1 with TRBJ2-7; D may be TRBD1 or TRBD2 (5 bases each). V lost 4 bases, J lost 6 bases, and 21 bases lay in between. The germline gives CDR1 KGHDR, CDR2 SFDVKD. This CDR3 is 16 amino acids long. The CDR3 DNA sequence: TGTGCCACCAGTGACCCCACCGGTCGGGGACCCGGCGAGCAGTACTTC. Its translation is CATSDPTGRGPGEQYF.

This clonotype was found many times. The chain recombines TRBV28 with TRBJ2-1; unclear D gene. The CDR3 contains 13 residues. The germline V gene encodes CDR1 MDHEN and CDR2 SYDVKM. Between the trimmed V and J ends, which lost 1 base and 8 bases, there was a span of 9 bases. DNA for the CDR3: TGTGCCAGCAGTTTATCCGCGGTCGATGAGCAGTTCTTC. It yields the protein CASSLSAVDEQFF.

Comments on this clonotype: A read error may be the cause here, since a much bigger clone is one base away. This chain connects TRBV5-4 to TRBJ1-1, with D possibly matching TRBD1 (6 bases). Germline V CDR1 and CDR2: SGHNT, YYREEE (reference sequence). The CDR3 is 14 residues long. Here the CDR3 reads CVSRPTGNPTEAFF. CDR3 nucleotide sequence: TGTGTCAGCAGACCAACAGGGAATCCCACTGAAGCTTTCTTT. Combining the CDR3 with reference TRBV5-4 and TRBJ1-1 gives the whole variable domain ETGVTQSPTHLIKTRGQQVTLRCSSQSGHNTVSWYQQALGQGPQFIFQYYREEENGRGNFPPRFSGLQFPNYSSELNVNALELDDSALYLCVSRPTGNPTEAFFGQGTRLTVV.

This clonotype showed up many times. The chain employs TRBV28 and TRBJ2-7; D may correspond to TRBD1 or TRBD2 (5 bases each). The CDR3 spans 10 residues. Germline-derived CDR1 and CDR2 are MDHEN and SYDVKM. The V end lost 8 bases, the J end lost 4 bases, and 6 bases lay between the germline ends. CDR3 region: CASEGYEQYF. The CDR3 DNA follows: TGTGCCAGCGAGGGGTACGAGCAGTACTTC.

This clonotype was found many times. This chain joins TRBV28 and TRBJ2-5; 11 positions match TRBD2. Germline V gives CDR1 MDHEN, CDR2 SYDVKM. CDR3 size: 14 residues. The junction had 11 bases not matched to a gene; V was cut back by 10 bases and J by 7 bases. The CDR3 loop is CAISGLAVPGTQYF. For the CDR3, the DNA is TGTGCCATCTCGGGACTAGCGGTTCCAGGGACCCAGTACTTC.

The sample holds many counts of this clonotype. The chain combines TRBV2 with TRBJ2-2; perhaps TRBD2 as D (5 bases). The CDR3 loop spans 14 amino acids. The germline V gene has CDR1 SNHLY and CDR2 FYNNEI. The ends were cut back, 8 bases at V and 3 bases at J, with 13 bases in the middle. Here the CDR3 DNA reads TGTGCCAGCCTACTAGGTGGTGACACCGGGGAGCTGTTTTTT. Protein: CASLLGGDTGELFF.

This clonotype was observed at least ten times. The genes are TRBV28 and TRBJ2-3; the D gene is possibly TRBD1 (6 bases). Germline CDR1 MDHEN, CDR2 SYDVKM. The CDR3 extends over 14 amino acids. The V end lost 3 bases, the J end lost 4 bases, and 11 bases lay between the germline ends. CDR3 protein: CASSLPRGSDTQYF. CDR3 DNA: TGTGCCAGCAGTTTGCCCAGGGGATCAGATACGCAGTATTTT.

The gene calls are TRBV20-1 and TRBJ2-3; perhaps TRBD1 as D (5 bases). V was clipped by 0 bases and J by 6 bases, with 16 bases between them. CDR1 DFQATT and CDR2 SNEGSKA come from the germline V gene (reference sequence). The CDR3 extends over 15 amino acids. The CDR3 coding sequence is TGCAGTGCTAGAGATGGGCGAGAGTCAGGGGATACGCAGTATTTT. It is translated as CSARDGRESGDTQYF.

The chain is built from TRBV4-1 and TRBJ2-5, with D perhaps being TRBD1 or TRBD2 (5 bases each). CDR3 length equals 15 residues. Trimming left V 4 bases short and J 2 bases short, with 14 bases between. Germline V gives CDR1 MGHRA, CDR2 YSYEKL. CDR3 coding DNA: TGCGCCAGCAGCCCGCCGGGACGGATGCAAGAGACCCAGTACTTC. As protein: CASSPPGRMQETQYF.

The V gene is TRBV19, the J gene TRBJ1-5, with a possible D match to TRBD1 (6 bases). V was trimmed by 7 bases and J by 3 bases, leaving 16 bases between them. The CDR3 covers 15 residues. CDR1 and CDR2 (germline): LNHDA, SQIVND (reference sequence). The CDR3 reads CASKVDRSLNQPQHF. The CDR3 bases are TGTGCCAGTAAGGTGGACAGATCCCTCAATCAGCCCCAGCATTTT.

The chain combines TRBV11-2 with TRBJ2-1; 14 nucleotides agree with TRBD2. The length of the CDR3 is 15 residues. The germline V gene encodes CDR1 SGHAT and CDR2 FQNNGV. The V and J ends lost 5 bases and 9 bases, in that order; junction bases with no gene match: 6. This chain's CDR3 is CASSAGLAGVGEQFF. The CDR3 DNA reads TGTGCCAGCAGCGCGGGACTAGCGGGAGTTGGTGAGCAGTTCTTC.

The table lists this clonotype with many counts. This chain joins TRBV2 and TRBJ1-5; weak D call: TRBD1 (5 bases). The CDR3 sequence is 15 residues long. In germline, CDR1 is SNHLY, CDR2 FYNNEI. V was shortened by 4 bases and J by 2 bases, with 12 bases between the two germline ends. The CDR3 region is CASSGGGLGNQPQHF. The CDR3 DNA follows: TGTGCCAGCAGTGGTGGGGGGTTAGGCAATCAGCCCCAGCATTTT. The full variable domain, completed using reference TRBV2 and TRBJ1-5, is EPEVTQTPSHQVTQMGQEVILRCVPISNHLYFYWYRQILGQKVEFLVSFYNNEISEKSEIFDDQFSVERPDGSNFTLKIRSTKLEDSAMYFCASSGGGLGNQPQHFGDGTRLSIL.

This clonotype occurred many times. This sequence joins TRBV12-3 or TRBV12-4 and TRBJ1-1; D gene unclear. This CDR3 has 14 residues. V was cut by 6 bases and J by 3 bases, with 14 bases left in between. CDR3: CASSPDGEHTEAFF. CDR3 DNA: TGTGCCAGCAGCCCGGACGGAGAGCACACTGAAGCTTTCTTT.

This chain joins TRBV29-1 and TRBJ2-7, with D maybe TRBD1 (6 bases). Germline CDR1 is SQVTM and CDR2 is ANQGSEA. V lost 6 bases and J 3 bases, leaving 15 bases between the germline ends. The CDR3 is 13 residues long. This CDR3 reads CSVETRRGYEQYF. CDR3 DNA sequence: TGCAGCGTCGAAACCCGCAGGGGCTACGAGCAGTACTTC.

The sample holds many counts of this clonotype. V gene TRBV19 combines with J gene TRBJ1-5, with TRBD1 as a possible D gene (5 bases). This CDR3 region has 17 residues. The germline gives CDR1 LNHDA, CDR2 SQIVND (reference sequence). V lost 5 bases, J lost 0 bases, and 17 bases lay in between. The CDR3 loop is CASSARSGPYSNQPQHF. In DNA, the CDR3 is TGTGCCAGTAGTGCCCGCTCAGGGCCGTATAGCAATCAGCCCCAGCATTTT.

This clonotype was observed at least ten times. The chain recombines TRBV7-8 with TRBJ2-1; D is unresolved. V was clipped by 3 bases and J by 7 bases, with 16 bases between them. Germline lookup yields CDR1 SGHVS and CDR2 FQNEAQ. The CDR3 runs 15 residues. CDR3 protein: CASSFGWASRNEQFF. CDR3 DNA sequence: TGTGCCAGCAGCTTCGGGTGGGCGTCCCGGAATGAGCAGTTCTTC.

A few counts support this clonotype. The chain joins TRBV20-1 to TRBJ2-7; 8 positions match TRBD2. This CDR3 is built from 16 residues. Germline trimming cut 6 bases from V and 3 bases from J; bases unmatched to any gene: 16. The germline V gene encodes CDR1 DFQATT and CDR2 SNEGSKA (reference sequence). The CDR3 spells CSAFPPTSGYSYEQYF. The CDR3 region has the DNA TGCAGTGCGTTCCCCCCTACTAGCGGATATAGCTACGAGCAGTACTTC.